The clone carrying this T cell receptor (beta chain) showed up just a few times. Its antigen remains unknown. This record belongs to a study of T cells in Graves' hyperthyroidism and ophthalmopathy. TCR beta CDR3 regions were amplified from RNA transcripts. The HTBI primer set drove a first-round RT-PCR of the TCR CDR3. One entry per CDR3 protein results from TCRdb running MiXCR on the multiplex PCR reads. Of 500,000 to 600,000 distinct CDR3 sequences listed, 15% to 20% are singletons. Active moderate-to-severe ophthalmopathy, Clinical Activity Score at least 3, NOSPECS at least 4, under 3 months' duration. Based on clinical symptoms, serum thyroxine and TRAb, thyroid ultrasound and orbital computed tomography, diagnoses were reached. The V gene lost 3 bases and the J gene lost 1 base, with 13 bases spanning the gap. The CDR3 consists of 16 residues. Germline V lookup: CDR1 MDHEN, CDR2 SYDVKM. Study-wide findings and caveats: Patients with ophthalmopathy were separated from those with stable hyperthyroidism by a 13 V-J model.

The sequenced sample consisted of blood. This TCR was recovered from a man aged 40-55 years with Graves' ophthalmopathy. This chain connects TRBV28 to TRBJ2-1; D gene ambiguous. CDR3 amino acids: CASSFRPGSSYNEQFF. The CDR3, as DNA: TGTGCCAGCAGTTTTAGGCCAGGCTCTTCCTACAATGAGCAGTTCTTC. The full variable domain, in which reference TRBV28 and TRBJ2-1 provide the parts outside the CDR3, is DVKVTQSSRYLVKRTGEKVFLECVQDMDHENMFWYRQDPGLGLRLIYFSYDVKMKEKGDIPEGYSVSREKKERFSLILESASTNQTSMYLCASSFRPGSSYNEQFFGPGTRLTVL.